At least ten counts were recorded for the clone carrying this T cell receptor (beta chain). Its antigen is undetermined. Time point reported: newly diagnosed GD, antithyroid drugs for less than 3 months. RNA extracted from PBMCs served as the sequencing template. These data originate in a study of regulatory T cells in long-lasting Graves disease. General study findings and limits: There was favoring of TRBV28, TRBJ1-2 and TRBJ2-5 in persistent disease.

Investigators prepared the TCR beta libraries by applying iRepertoire HTBI primers and Arm-PCR of CDR3 regions. In TCRdb, the multiplex PCR reads were re-called with MiXCR into one record per CDR3 protein. The table lists under 300,000 distinct CDR3 sequences, around 20% of them singletons, with approximately 14% in the top ten. J was trimmed by 1 base and V by 4 bases; bases with no gene match: 3. The CDR3 totals 17 residues. Looked up from germline, CDR1 is LGHDT and CDR2 is YNNKEL (reference sequence). The sequencing here drew on peripheral blood mononuclear cells (PBMCs), taken at new diagnosis, from a patient treated with antithyroid drugs. The rearrangement links TRBV3-1 to TRBJ2-3, with 15 bases aligning to TRBD2. This clonotype was sampled from a female donor with Graves disease. For the CDR3, the DNA is TGTGCCAGCAGCCCGGGACTAGCGGGGGGCCGCACAGATACGCAGTATTTT. Its translation is CASSPGLAGGRTDTQYF.